This TCR beta chain comes out of a study of spatial heterogeneity in lung cancer. The wider study: Available follow-up PBMC samples were sequenced, at a median of roughly 2 years post-resection.

TCR cDNA molecules each carried a unique molecular identifier. TCRdb redid the calling of the 5' RACE reads with MiXCR, one entry per CDR3 protein. The data hold about 120,000 distinct CDR3 sequences, with approximately 12% observed a single time. Germline assignment: CDR1 LGHDT and CDR2 YNNKEL (reference sequence). With V trimmed by 6 bases and J by 3 bases, 11 bases remained unmatched. CDR3 length: 15 amino acids. Time point in this sample: blood at routine non-recurrence follow-up after resection. Unsorted whole RNA samples from tumor, nontumor lung or frozen PBMC were sequenced. This clonotype was detected ten times or more.

The TCR originated in a male donor with early-stage non-small cell lung cancer. The gene calls are TRBV3-1 and TRBJ2-7, with 7 bases matching TRBD1. The specimen comprised PBMCs, sampled at follow-up. CDR3 DNA: TGTGCCAGCAGTCCTGGACAGGTCAAGAACTACGAGCAGTACTTC. The encoded protein is CASSPGQVKNYEQYF.